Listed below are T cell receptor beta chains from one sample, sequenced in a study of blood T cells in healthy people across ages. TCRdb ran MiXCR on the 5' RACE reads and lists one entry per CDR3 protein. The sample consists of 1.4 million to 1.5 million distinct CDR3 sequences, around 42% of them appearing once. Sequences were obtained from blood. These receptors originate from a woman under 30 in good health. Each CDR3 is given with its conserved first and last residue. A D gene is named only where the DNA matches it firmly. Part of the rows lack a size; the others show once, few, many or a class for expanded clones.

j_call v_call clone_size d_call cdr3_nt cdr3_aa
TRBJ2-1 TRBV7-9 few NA TGTGCCAGCAGCTTACAGAAGAGCTCCTACAATGAGCAGTTCTTC CASSLQKSSYNEQFF
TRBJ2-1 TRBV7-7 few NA TGTGCCAGCAGCCGACCTCTAAGACCTGCCTACAATGAGCAGTTCTTC CASSRPLRPAYNEQFF
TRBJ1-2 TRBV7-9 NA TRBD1 TGTGCCAGCAGCTATATCGGGACAGAAGACTATGGCTACACCTTC CASSYIGTEDYGYTF
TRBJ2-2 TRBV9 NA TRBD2 TGTGCCAGCAGCGTAGCGACTAGCGGGGCTAACACCGGGGAGCTGTTTTTT CASSVATSGANTGELFF
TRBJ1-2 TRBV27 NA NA TGTACCAGCAAAAGGGCCGAAGCCTTCTGGGGGGGCTACACCTTC CTSKRAEAFWGGYTF
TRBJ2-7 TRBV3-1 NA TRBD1 TGTGCCAGCAGCCAGACAACGATCCCTGCTGACAGGGTCTCCTACGAGCAGTACTTC CASSQTTIPADRVSYEQYF
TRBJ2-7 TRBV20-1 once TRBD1 TGCAGTGCCTCAGGGGGCGGGTCCTACAATGAGCAGTACTTC CSASGGGSYNEQYF
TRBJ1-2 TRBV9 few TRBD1 TGTGCCAGCAGCCTAGGGGGCGAAGACTATGGCTACACCTTC CASSLGGEDYGYTF
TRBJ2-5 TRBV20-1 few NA TGCAGTGCTATCCGCGCCGGGGAACAAGAGACCCAGTACTTC CSAIRAGEQETQYF
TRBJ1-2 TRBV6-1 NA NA TGTGCCAGCAGAGCCGCCGGGGTCGGCTATGGCTACACCTTC CASRAAGVGYGYTF
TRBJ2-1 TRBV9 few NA TGTGCCACCACCGCTGGGACACCTCATGAGCAGTTCTTC CATTAGTPHEQFF
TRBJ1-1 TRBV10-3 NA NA TGTGCCATCACGTCCGCGTCGAACACTGAAGCTTTCTTT CAITSASNTEAFF
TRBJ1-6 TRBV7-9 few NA TGTGCCAGCAGCTTAGTGTCGGCGGATCTCCTCCACTTT CASSLVSADLLHF
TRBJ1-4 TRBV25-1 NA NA TGTGCCAGCAGATTCGACGGTCCTAATGAAAAACTGTTTTTT CASRFDGPNEKLFF
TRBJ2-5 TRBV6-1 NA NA TGTGCCAGCACAAGGGATGGAGGGAGTGAGCAGTACTTC CASTRDGGSEQYF
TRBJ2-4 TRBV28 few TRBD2 TGTGCCAGCAGTCTCTATTCGAAGCGGGGGGCCAAAAACATTCAGTACTTC CASSLYSKRGAKNIQYF
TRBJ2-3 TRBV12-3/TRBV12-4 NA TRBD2 TGTGCCAGCAGTTTAGAGGGTTGGCGGGGGGGCCTCGGCGGAACAGATACGCAGTATTTT CASSLEGWRGGLGGTDTQYF
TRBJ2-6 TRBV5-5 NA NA TGTGCCAGCAGCTTGGGGCAGGACTTCTCTGGGGCCAACGTCCTGACTTTC CASSLGQDFSGANVLTF
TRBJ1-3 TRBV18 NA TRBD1 TGTGCCAGCACGCATCAGGGGGCGAAAGGAAACACCATATATTTT CASTHQGAKGNTIYF
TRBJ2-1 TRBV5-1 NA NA TGCGCCAGCAAGGATGGTCAATCCTACAATGAGCAGTTCTTC CASKDGQSYNEQFF
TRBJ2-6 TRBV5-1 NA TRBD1 TGCGCCAGCAGTTCGACAGGGGGCACCTCTGGGACCAACGTCCTGACTTTC CASSSTGGTSGTNVLTF
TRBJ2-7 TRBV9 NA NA TGTGCCAGCAGCGCCCTAGACAGGCCCCACGAGCAGTACTTC CASSALDRPHEQYF
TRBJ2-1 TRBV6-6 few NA TGTGCCAGCAGTCGCGAGGATGAGCAGTTCTTC CASSREDEQFF
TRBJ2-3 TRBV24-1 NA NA TGTGCCACCAGGGGGGATTGGTCAGATACGCAGTATTTT CATRGDWSDTQYF
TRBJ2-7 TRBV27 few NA TGTGCCAGCAGTTTAGGGCCGGCCGCCTACGAGCAGTACTTC CASSLGPAAYEQYF
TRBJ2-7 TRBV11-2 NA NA TGTGCCAGCAGCTTAGTACGGGACACCATCAAGCAGTACTTC CASSLVRDTIKQYF
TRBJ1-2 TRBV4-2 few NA TGTGCCAGCAGCCACGGAAGCCGGTTGGGCTATGGCTACACCTTC CASSHGSRLGYGYTF
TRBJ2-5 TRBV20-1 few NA TGCAGTGCTAAGGGCGGGGGCATACAAGAGACCCAGTACTTC CSAKGGGIQETQYF
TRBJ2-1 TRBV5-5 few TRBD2 TGTGCCAGCAGCTCGCCGACTAGCTGGAGTGAGCAGTTCTTC CASSSPTSWSEQFF
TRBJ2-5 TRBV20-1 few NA TGCAGTGCCGAGCGGCCGTTAGGCCAAGAGACCCAGTACTTC CSAERPLGQETQYF
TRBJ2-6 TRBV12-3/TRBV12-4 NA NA TGTGCCAGCAGTTCCAACAAACCGGGACACGATCTCTCTGGGGCCAACGTCCTGACTTTC CASSSNKPGHDLSGANVLTF
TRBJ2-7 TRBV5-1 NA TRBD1 TGCGCCAGCAGACCCGGGACAGGAGCCTACAATGAGCAGTACTTC CASRPGTGAYNEQYF
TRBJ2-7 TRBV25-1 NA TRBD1 TGTGCCAGCAGTGTTGGGACAGGGGTCCCCTACAATGAGCAGTACTTC CASSVGTGVPYNEQYF
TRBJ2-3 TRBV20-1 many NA TGCAGTGCGCGCGATACGCAGTATTTT CSARDTQYF
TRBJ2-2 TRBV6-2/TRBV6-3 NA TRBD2 TGTGCCAGCAGGGAGAGCGGGAGTAACGGGGAGCTGTTTTTT CASRESGSNGELFF
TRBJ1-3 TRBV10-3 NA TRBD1 TGTGCCATCAGTTCGGGACAGCCCAACAGCAGAGTTGGAAACACCATATATTTT CAISSGQPNSRVGNTIYF
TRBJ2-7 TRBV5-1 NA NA TGCGCCAGCAATGGAGGCCTGAACTACGAGCAGTACTTC CASNGGLNYEQYF
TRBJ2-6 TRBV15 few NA TGTGCCACCAGCAGAGGGGAGAACTCTGGGGCCAACGTCCTGACTTTC CATSRGENSGANVLTF
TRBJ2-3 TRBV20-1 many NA TGCAGTGCCCAGATAGCGGAGAGCACAGATACGCAGTATTTT CSAQIAESTDTQYF